The clone carrying this T cell receptor (beta chain) turned up a few times. As yet, its antigen is unknown. These data originate in a study of cytomegalovirus exposure and HLA in healthy donors. Whole-study context: A prior study identified over 100 million unique TCR beta sequences from 190 million or so T cells. The study, taken as a whole, reports: Analyses of presence/absence relied on an assumption of roughly uniform sequencing depth across donors.

The PCR employed 60 Vbeta primers together with 13 Jbeta primers. Profiling relied on immunoSEQ multiplex PCR, and the TCRdb table lists in-frame clones only, not all of them. The sample has roughly 120,000 clones, roughly 62% seen once. This CDR3 has 15 amino acids. J was trimmed by 0 bases and V by 6 bases; bases with no gene match: 8. Looked up from germline, CDR1 is LNHDA and CDR2 is SQIVND (reference sequence). The V and J genes are TRBV19 and TRBJ2-7; TRBD1 matches 7 bases. The TCR was taken from a young man in good health and CMV-seropositive. Sequences were obtained from PBMCs. The CDR3 DNA sequence: TGTGCCAGTAGCAAGGACAGGAAAAGCTCCTACGAGCAGTACTTC. Translating gives CASSKDRKSSYEQYF.